The source of this T cell receptor (beta chain) is a study of breast tumors, draining lymph nodes, adjacent tissues. Breast cancer patients provided tissue from their axillary draining lymph nodes. V was clipped by 6 bases and J by 10 bases; unmatched bases: 12. The CDR3 totals 15 residues. The germline V gene encodes CDR1 MDHEN and CDR2 SYDVKM. Study-wide points: Most tumor T cells seemingly derive from lymph node, then expand in tumor. Luminal-like breast cancer showed significantly higher tumor–nontumor repertoire similarity than basal-like. That most tumor T cells come from lymph nodes remained unproven.

Remarks on this clonotype: What it binds is unknown.

Each CDR3 protein is one row after TCRdb ran MiXCR on the multiplex PCR reads. The sample has around 130,000 distinct CDR3 sequences, around 20% seen once. The chain joins TRBV28 to TRBJ1-4, with 9 nucleotides matching TRBD1. The sequencing sample was made of axillary lymph node tissue. The source is a female donor with breast cancer. Some clones in this sample may be carry-over from other donors' samples. The CDR3 region is CASSRGTGIEGKLFF. The CDR3 region has the DNA TGTGCCAGCAGCCGCGGGACAGGGATAGAGGGAAAACTGTTTTTT.